What follows are 19 T cell receptor beta chains derived from one specimen sequenced in a study of blood T cell repertoires in COVID-19. The repertoire was sequenced with immunoSEQ multiplex PCR; TCRdb's copy has only in-frame clones and lacks some. The sample has almost 95,000 clones, 72% seen once. The material sequenced was peripheral blood. The receptors derive from a woman in her sixties in a cohort sampled during active or convalescent COVID-19.

The chain recombines TRBV5-1 with TRBJ2-1, with 13 bases lining up with TRBD2. This CDR3 has 15 residues. Germline CDR1 and CDR2: SGHRS and YFSETQ. With 2 bases clipped from V and 8 bases from J, the junction kept 4 bases outside the gene matches. The CDR3 is CASSLGTSGAHEQFF. The CDR3 DNA sequence: TGCGCCAGCAGCTTAGGGACTAGCGGGGCGCATGAGCAGTTCTTC.

This clone showed up just a few times. The rearrangement joins TRBV9 to TRBJ2-2; 11 bases agree with TRBD1. The V segment lost 4 bases and the J segment 5 bases; nucleotides outside the gene matches: 7. This CDR3 spans 16 amino acids. The germline V gene has CDR1 SGDLS and CDR2 YYNGEE. As DNA, the CDR3 is TGTGCCAGCAGCACACGGACAGGGGGCGCGACCGGGGAGCTGTTTTTT. Residues: CASSTRTGGATGELFF.

The chain couples TRBV7-9 to TRBJ2-7; D perhaps matches TRBD2 (6 bases). Germline V gene sequence: CDR1 SEHNR, CDR2 FQNEAQ (reference sequence). CDR3 size: 13 residues. V lost 5 bases to trimming and J lost 5 bases, with 13 bases between them. The CDR3 sequence is CASSPRGGNEQYF. DNA of the CDR3: TGTGCCAGCAGCCCTCGTGGAGGGAACGAGCAGTACTTC.

The chain links TRBV7-9 to TRBJ1-2, with 7 bases lining up with TRBD1. V lost 1 base to trimming and J lost 2 bases; unmatched junction nucleotides: 4. This CDR3 spans 15 amino acids. Germline CDR1 SEHNR, CDR2 FQNEAQ (reference sequence). CDR3 region: CASSLVAGQNYGYTF. In DNA form, the CDR3 reads TGTGCCAGCAGCTTAGTTGCGGGACAGAACTATGGCTACACCTTC.

This chain links TRBV7-2 with TRBJ1-6; 7 bases line up with TRBD1. With 7 bases clipped from V and 10 bases from J, the junction kept 10 bases outside the gene matches. Germline V gene data show CDR1 as SGHTA and CDR2 as FQGNSA. The CDR3 contains 14 residues. CDR3 coding DNA: TGTGCCAGCACCAAAGACAGGGTGAAATCACCCCTCCACTTT. Residues: CASTKDRVKSPLHF.

There are a few counts of this clone. This rearrangement joins TRBV2 to TRBJ1-2, with D perhaps matching TRBD1 (6 bases). The V gene lost 7 bases and the J gene lost 7 bases, with 19 bases spanning the gap. This CDR3 has 14 amino acids. CDR1 and CDR2 (germline): SNHLY, FYNNEI. CDR3: CASNRERNLAGYTF. CDR3 nucleotide sequence: TGTGCCAGCAACAGGGAACGAAACCTAGCTGGCTACACCTTC.

The CDR3 loop is CARSLPRSYNEQFF. CDR3 nucleotide sequence: TGTGCCAGAAGCTTGCCCCGGTCCTACAATGAGCAGTTCTTC. The chain carries TRBV5-3 and TRBJ2-1; no firm D call. TRBV5-3 is known as an ORF, though its function is uncertain. This CDR3 has 14 amino acids. Trimming stripped 1 base from V and 1 base from J, with 6 bases between.

The V gene is TRBV18, the J gene TRBJ1-2; maybe TRBD1 (5 bases). V lost 0 bases and J 8 bases, leaving 13 bases between the germline ends. The CDR3 covers 14 residues. Germline CDR1 and CDR2: KGHSH and LQKENI. As DNA, the CDR3 is TGTGCCAGCTCACCACCTTCCAGGGTTGGCGGCTACACCTTC. This translates into CASSPPSRVGGYTF.

The genes are TRBV7-2 and TRBJ1-6, with TRBD1 identical over 8 bases. V dropped 7 bases and J dropped 9; count of bases not matched to a gene: 8. The CDR3 runs 14 residues. Germline V gene data show CDR1 as SGHTA and CDR2 as FQGNSA. The CDR3 DNA reads as TGTGCCAGCAACGAAGGGACAGGAGGTTCACCCCTCCACTTT. Translation gives CASNEGTGGSPLHF.

The gene calls are TRBV7-6 and TRBJ1-1, with D perhaps matching TRBD1 (6 bases). Between the trimmed V and J ends, which lost 6 bases and 1 base, there was a span of 12 bases. The CDR3 loop spans 14 amino acids. Per the germline V gene, CDR1 is SGHVS and CDR2 is FNYEAQ. The CDR3 DNA follows: TGTGCCAGCAGTCACCCGGGACAGAACACTGAAGCTTTCTTT. This codes for CASSHPGQNTEAFF.

CDR3 DNA: TGTGCCAGCAGCCAAAGACTAGGGACAGGGACCTACGAGCAGTACTTC. Translation: CASSQRLGTGTYEQYF. This chain joins TRBV4-2 and TRBJ2-7; TRBD1 aligns across 9 bases. V dropped 2 bases and J dropped 2; count of bases not matched to a gene: 7. Germline V gives CDR1 LGHNA, CDR2 YNFKEQ. The CDR3 consists of 16 residues.

The chain couples TRBV11-2 to TRBJ2-7, with 8 positions matching TRBD1. There are 16 residues in the CDR3. The germline V gene has CDR1 SGHAT and CDR2 FQNNGV. Losses at the gene ends were 5 bases for V and 2 bases for J; bases not matched to a gene: 11. CDR3 amino acids: CASSTDRGGPTYEQYF. The CDR3 nucleotides are TGTGCCAGCAGCACCGACAGGGGCGGCCCCACCTACGAGCAGTACTTC. The entire variable domain, with the rest obtained from reference TRBV11-2 and TRBJ2-7, is as follows: EAGVAQSPRYKIIEKRQSVAFWCNPISGHATLYWYQQILGQGPKLLIQFQNNGVVDDSQLPKDRFSAERLKGVDSTLKIQPAKLEDSAVYLCASSTDRGGPTYEQYFGPGTRLTVT.

For the CDR3, the DNA is TGTGCCAGCTCACCACGGCTAGCGGGGGGAAAAAACACCGGGGAGCTGTTTTTT. It is translated as CASSPRLAGGKNTGELFF. The chain uses TRBV18 and TRBJ2-2; 11 nucleotides agree with TRBD2. Trimming cost V 1 base and J 2 bases; bases outside gene matches: 6. Germline values: CDR1 KGHSH, CDR2 LQKENI. The CDR3 sequence is 18 residues long.

This chain uses TRBV5-1 with TRBJ2-7; 8 bases match TRBD1. The germline V gene has CDR1 SGHRS and CDR2 YFSETQ. The CDR3 is 13 residues long. V shed 4 bases, J shed 4 bases, and the junction held 4 bases outside the gene matches. CDR3 DNA sequence: TGCGCCAGCAGCGGGGGACAGGCTTACGAGCAGTACTTC. It yields the protein CASSGGQAYEQYF.

This clone was seen just once. The chain recombines TRBV29-1 with TRBJ1-1; D call uncertain. Trimming removed 4 bases from V and 3 bases from J, with 6 bases in between. The CDR3 length is 11 residues. The germline V gene encodes CDR1 SQVTM and CDR2 ANQGSEA. CDR3 DNA sequence: TGCAGCGTTGGTTCGTACACTGAAGCTTTCTTT. Translation gives CSVGSYTEAFF. Complete variable domain (other parts from reference TRBV29-1 and TRBJ1-1): SAVISQKPSRDICQRGTSLTIQCQVDSQVTMMFWYRQQPGQSLTLIATANQGSEATYESGFVIDKFPISRPNLTFSTLTVSNMSPEDSSIYLCSVGSYTEAFFGQGTRLTVV.

The chain uses TRBV7-6 and TRBJ2-7; 7 bases are a match to TRBD1. CDR3 length equals 14 residues. The junction had 3 bases not matched to a gene; V was cut back by 4 bases and J by 0 bases. In germline, CDR1 is SGHVS, CDR2 FNYEAQ. In DNA form, the CDR3 reads TGTGCCAGCAGCTCTCGACAGGGCTCCTACGAGCAGTACTTC. Translation gives CASSSRQGSYEQYF.

The V and J genes are TRBV2 and TRBJ2-1, with 10 positions matching TRBD2. The V segment lost 6 bases and the J segment 7 bases; nucleotides outside the gene matches: 12. Germline V gives CDR1 SNHLY, CDR2 FYNNEI. This CDR3 contains 16 residues. In DNA form, the CDR3 reads TGTGCCAGCAGCGGCGTTAGCGGGGGGAATAGGAATGAGCAGTTCTTC. It yields the protein CASSGVSGGNRNEQFF.

This chain connects TRBV2 to TRBJ1-2, with D maybe TRBD1 (5 bases). Germline assignment: CDR1 SNHLY and CDR2 FYNNEI. Trimming cost V 7 bases and J 8 bases, with 14 bases left between them. The length of the CDR3 is 12 residues. The CDR3 coding sequence is TGTGCCAGCAACGGGGGTTTGAGGGGCTACACCTTC. This translates into CASNGGLRGYTF.

The V and J genes are TRBV4-1 and TRBJ2-3; TRBD2 aligns across 7 bases. Germline-derived CDR1 and CDR2 are MGHRA and YSYEKL. The CDR3 loop spans 19 amino acids. The junction had 12 bases not matched to a gene; V was cut back by 0 bases and J by 0 bases. In nucleotides, the CDR3 is TGCGCCAGCAGCCAAGAGGCATCCGGGACTACGAGTAGCACAGATACGCAGTATTTT. This codes for CASSQEASGTTSSTDTQYF.